This TCR beta chain was sequenced in a study of T-cell memory formation after mild COVID-19. Study observations and caveats: Clones that contracted from day 15 to 85 had balanced CD4/CD8; later expanders were CD4+ biased. Cross-reactive memory seemingly joined, as some responding clones were found in pre-infection memory. CD8+ contracting clones occupied EMRA, while CD4+ ones occupied mainly CM and EM.

The V gene's germline CDR1 is SNHLY and CDR2 FYNNEI. The V gene end was trimmed by 8 bases and the J gene end by 4 bases; junction bases not matched to a gene: 7. CDR3 length equals 14 residues. TCRdb reanalysed the 5' RACE reads using MiXCR and keeps one entry per CDR3 protein. The data contain approximately 100,000 distinct CDR3 sequences, around an eighth of them singletons. This clonotype was recorded a few times. What it binds is not known. What was sequenced was PBMCs or a T cell subset sorted from them (not recorded which). The chain is built from TRBV2 and TRBJ2-7, with 11 bases aligning to TRBD1. This sequence originates from an adult woman who had mild COVID-19 (a few samples of this study predate the infection). Cell type and time point are not known. In nucleotides, the CDR3 is TGTGCCAGCGACCGGACAGGGGGCAAGTACGAGCAGTACTTC. Its protein is CASDRTGGKYEQYF.